This T cell receptor (beta chain) was found in a study of CD8 T cells in Susac syndrome. The wider study: Each patient with Susac syndrome, at the time of blood draw, was therapy-naive, on corticosteroids, or on intravenous immunoglobulin alone.

Overall study findings and caveats: There was no clonal expansion in the CD4+ T cell repertoires of Susac syndrome.

Random hexamers were used to reverse transcribe an amount of roughly 0.45 to 1 ug RNA. TCRdb called the immunoSEQ multiplex PCR reads again in MiXCR, with one record for every CDR3 protein. The sample records about 170,000 distinct CDR3 sequences, more than 95% being singletons. Comments on this clonotype: What it binds is unknown.

With 0 bases removed from V and 4 bases from J, the gap between germline ends came to 12 bases. Germline V gene data show CDR1 as DFQATT and CDR2 as SNEGSKA (reference sequence). The CDR3 sequence is 14 residues long. Bulk CD8+ and CD4+ cells came from magnetic negative isolation; CD8+ TEMRA by FACS. The V and J genes are TRBV20-1 and TRBJ1-1; D not resolved. The sequence came from a human donor with Susac syndrome. Specimen: CD4+ T cells from PBMCs. CDR3 bases: TGCAGTGCTAGAGATCCGCTTGGGGTCACTGAAGCTTTCTTT. It is translated as CSARDPLGVTEAFF.